This record concerns one T cell receptor beta chain sequence. The antigen remains unidentified. The table came from immunoSEQ multiplex PCR; TCRdb's copy has only in-frame clones and leaves some out. Here the sample spans 90,000 to 130,000 clones, about nine tenths being singletons. This record comes from a study of T cell responses to AZD1222 COVID-19 vaccine. Study-wide context: Second-dose timings of about 4 or about 12 weeks were pooled. Study-level findings and limits: Donors were mostly white British, more females; clonal diversity possibly underestimated. Reportedly, nearly half the spike-specific TCRs target unmutated variant regions.

Germline V gene lookup returns CDR1 LNHDA and CDR2 SQIVND (reference sequence). V dropped 7 bases and J dropped 7; count of bases not matched to a gene: 14. The CDR3 consists of 15 residues. The clonotype originates from an adult in good health. The sample was peripheral blood, taken on day 0 of AZD1222 vaccination. The genes are TRBV19 and TRBJ1-2; 8 bases agree with TRBD1. CDR3 bases: TGTGCCAGTACCGAATCACTGGACAGGGACGGTGGCTACACCTTC. This translates into CASTESLDRDGGYTF.